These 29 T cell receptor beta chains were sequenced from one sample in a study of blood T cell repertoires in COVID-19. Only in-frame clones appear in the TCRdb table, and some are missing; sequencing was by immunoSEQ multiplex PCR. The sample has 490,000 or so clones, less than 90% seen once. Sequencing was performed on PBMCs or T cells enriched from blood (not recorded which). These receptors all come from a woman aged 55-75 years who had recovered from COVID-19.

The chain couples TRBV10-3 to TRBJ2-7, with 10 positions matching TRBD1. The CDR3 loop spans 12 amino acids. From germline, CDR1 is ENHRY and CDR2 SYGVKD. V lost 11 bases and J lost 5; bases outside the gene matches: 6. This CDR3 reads CAAGQGLHEQYV. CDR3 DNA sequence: TGTGCCGCGGGACAGGGGCTCCACGAGCAGTACGTC.

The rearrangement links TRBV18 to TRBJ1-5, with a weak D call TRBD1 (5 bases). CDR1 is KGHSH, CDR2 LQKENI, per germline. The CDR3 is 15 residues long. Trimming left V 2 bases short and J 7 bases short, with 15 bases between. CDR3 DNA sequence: TGTGCCAGCTCACCAGGAGGAGGGGCCAACCAGCCCCAGCATTTT. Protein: CASSPGGGANQPQHF.

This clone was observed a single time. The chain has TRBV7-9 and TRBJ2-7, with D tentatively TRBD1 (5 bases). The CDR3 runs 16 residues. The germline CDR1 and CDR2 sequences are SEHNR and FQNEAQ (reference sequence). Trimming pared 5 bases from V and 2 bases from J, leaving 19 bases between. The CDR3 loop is CASSPTSGQSPYEQYF. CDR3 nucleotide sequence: TGTGCCAGCAGCCCGACGTCAGGGCAGTCCCCCTACGAGCAGTACTTC.

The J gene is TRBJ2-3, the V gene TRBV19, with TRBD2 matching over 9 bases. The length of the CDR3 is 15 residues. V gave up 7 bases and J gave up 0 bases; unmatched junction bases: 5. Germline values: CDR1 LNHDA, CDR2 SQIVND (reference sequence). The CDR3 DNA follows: TGTGCCAGTACGGCTAGCGGGGTTAGCACAGATACGCAGTATTTT. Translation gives CASTASGVSTDTQYF.

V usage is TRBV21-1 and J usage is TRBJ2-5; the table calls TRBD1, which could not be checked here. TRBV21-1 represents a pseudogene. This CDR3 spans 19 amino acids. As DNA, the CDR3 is TGTGCCAGCAGCACACCTCCCCCCCTCGCGGTGCAGGGGACAGAGACCCAGTACTTC. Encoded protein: CASSTPPPLAVQGTETQYF.

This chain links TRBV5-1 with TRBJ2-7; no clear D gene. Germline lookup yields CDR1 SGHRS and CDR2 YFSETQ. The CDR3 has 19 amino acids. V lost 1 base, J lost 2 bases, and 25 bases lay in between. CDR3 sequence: CASSLPLSALSGQTYEQYF. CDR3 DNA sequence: TGCGCCAGCAGCTTGCCTTTGTCCGCCTTGTCTGGCCAGACCTACGAGCAGTACTTC. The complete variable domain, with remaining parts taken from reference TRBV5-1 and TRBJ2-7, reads KAGVTQTPRYLIKTRGQQVTLSCSPISGHRSVSWYQQTPGQGLQFLFEYFSETQRNKGNFPGRFSGRQFSNSRSEMNVSTLELGDSALYLCASSLPLSALSGQTYEQYFGPGTRLTVT.

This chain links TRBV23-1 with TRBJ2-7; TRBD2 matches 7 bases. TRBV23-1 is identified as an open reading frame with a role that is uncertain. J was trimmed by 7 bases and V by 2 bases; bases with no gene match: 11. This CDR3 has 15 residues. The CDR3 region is CASSQPFRRGGEQYV. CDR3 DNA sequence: TGCGCCAGCAGTCAACCGTTTAGACGGGGAGGGGAGCAGTACGTC.

In DNA, the CDR3 is TGCGCCAGCAGCTGGGCCCCCGGGACAGCAAATGAGCAGTTCTTC. This encodes CASSWAPGTANEQFF. This chain uses TRBV5-1 with TRBJ2-1; 7 nucleotides match TRBD1. The V gene end was trimmed by 3 bases and the J gene end by 7 bases; junction bases not matched to a gene: 10. CDR1 SGHRS and CDR2 YFSETQ come from the germline V gene. CDR3 length: 15 residues.

DNA of the CDR3: TGTGCCAGCAGTGAGGCCCCAGGAAACACCATATATTTT. Its protein is CASSEAPGNTIYF. This chain joins TRBV9 and TRBJ1-3; D not resolved. The germline CDR1 and CDR2 sequences are SGDLS and YYNGEE. V lost 5 bases to trimming and J lost 4 bases, with 10 bases between them. The CDR3 is 13 residues long.

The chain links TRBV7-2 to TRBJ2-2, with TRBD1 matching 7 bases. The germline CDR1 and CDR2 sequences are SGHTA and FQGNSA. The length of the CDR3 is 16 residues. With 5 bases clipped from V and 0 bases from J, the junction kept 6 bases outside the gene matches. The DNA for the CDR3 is TGTGCCAGCAGCAAACACAGGGGATCGAACACCGGGGAGCTGTTTTTT. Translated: CASSKHRGSNTGELFF. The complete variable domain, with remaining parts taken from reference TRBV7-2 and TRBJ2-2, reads GAGVSQSPSNKVTEKGKDVELRCDPISGHTALYWYRQSLGQGLEFLIYFQGNSAPDKSGLPSDRFSAERTGGSVSTLTIQRTQQEDSAVYLCASSKHRGSNTGELFFGEGSRLTVL.

CDR3 in amino acids: CASRLWDRGLPGELFF. CDR3 sequence (DNA): TGTGCCAGCAGATTGTGGGACAGGGGGTTACCCGGGGAGCTGTTTTTT. This sequence joins TRBV27 and TRBJ2-2, with 11 bases fitting TRBD1. The J segment lost 6 bases and the V segment lost 6 bases, leaving 9 bases of the junction unmatched. Germline CDR1 reads MNHEY; CDR2 reads SMNVEV (reference sequence). This CDR3 spans 16 amino acids.

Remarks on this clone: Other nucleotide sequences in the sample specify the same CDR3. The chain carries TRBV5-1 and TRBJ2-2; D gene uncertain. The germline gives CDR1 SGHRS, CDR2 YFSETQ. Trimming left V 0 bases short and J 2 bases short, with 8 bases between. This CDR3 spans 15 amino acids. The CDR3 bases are TGCGCCAGCAGCTTGGGAGGTGGTAACACCGGGGAGCTGTTTTTT. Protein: CASSLGGGNTGELFF.

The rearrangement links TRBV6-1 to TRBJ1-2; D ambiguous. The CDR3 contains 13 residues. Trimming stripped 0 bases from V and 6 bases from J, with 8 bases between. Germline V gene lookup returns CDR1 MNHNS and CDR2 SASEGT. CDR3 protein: CASSEASGNGYTF. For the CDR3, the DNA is TGTGCCAGCAGTGAAGCGTCGGGGAATGGCTACACCTTC.

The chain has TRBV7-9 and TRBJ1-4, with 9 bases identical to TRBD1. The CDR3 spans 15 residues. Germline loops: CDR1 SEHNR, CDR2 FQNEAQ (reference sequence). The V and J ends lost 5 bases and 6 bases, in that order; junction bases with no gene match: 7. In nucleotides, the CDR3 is TGTGCCAGCAGCCCAGGGACAGGGCCGGATGAAAAACTGTTTTTT. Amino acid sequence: CASSPGTGPDEKLFF.

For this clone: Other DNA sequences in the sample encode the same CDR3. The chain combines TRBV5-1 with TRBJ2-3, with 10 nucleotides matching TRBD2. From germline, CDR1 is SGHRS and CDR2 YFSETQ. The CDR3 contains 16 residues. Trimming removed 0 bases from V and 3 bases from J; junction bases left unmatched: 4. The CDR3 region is CASSLGSSGGTDTQYF. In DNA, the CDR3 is TGCGCCAGCAGCTTGGGCTCTAGCGGGGGAACAGATACGCAGTATTTT.

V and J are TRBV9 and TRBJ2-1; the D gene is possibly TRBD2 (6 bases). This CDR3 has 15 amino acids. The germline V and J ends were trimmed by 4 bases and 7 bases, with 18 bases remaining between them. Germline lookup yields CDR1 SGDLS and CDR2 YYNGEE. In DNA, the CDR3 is TGTGCCAGCAGCTCTACCGGGGGAGTCCCGAATGAGCAGTTCTTC. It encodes CASSSTGGVPNEQFF.

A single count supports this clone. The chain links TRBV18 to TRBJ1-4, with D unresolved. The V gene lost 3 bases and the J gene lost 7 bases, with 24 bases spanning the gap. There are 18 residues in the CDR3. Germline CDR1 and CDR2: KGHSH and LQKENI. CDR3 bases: TGTGCCAGCTCACCCTCGTTGAGTGCGTTTTTGAGCCGTGAAAAACTGTTTTTT. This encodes CASSPSLSAFLSREKLFF.

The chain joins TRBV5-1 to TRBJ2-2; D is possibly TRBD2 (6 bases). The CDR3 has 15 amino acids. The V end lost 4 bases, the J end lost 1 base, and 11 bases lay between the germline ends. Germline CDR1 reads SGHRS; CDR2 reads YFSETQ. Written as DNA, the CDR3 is TGCGCCAGCAGCGCGGGACGACGGAACACCGGGGAGCTGTTTTTT. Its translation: CASSAGRRNTGELFF.

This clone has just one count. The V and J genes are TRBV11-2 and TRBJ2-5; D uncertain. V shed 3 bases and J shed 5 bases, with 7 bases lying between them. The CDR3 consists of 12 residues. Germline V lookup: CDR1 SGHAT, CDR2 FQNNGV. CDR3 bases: TGTGCCAGCAGCTTCGCGAAGGAGACCCAGTACTTC. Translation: CASSFAKETQYF. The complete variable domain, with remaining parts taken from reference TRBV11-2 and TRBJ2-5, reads EAGVAQSPRYKIIEKRQSVAFWCNPISGHATLYWYQQILGQGPKLLIQFQNNGVVDDSQLPKDRFSAERLKGVDSTLKIQPAKLEDSAVYLCASSFAKETQYFGPGTRLLVL.

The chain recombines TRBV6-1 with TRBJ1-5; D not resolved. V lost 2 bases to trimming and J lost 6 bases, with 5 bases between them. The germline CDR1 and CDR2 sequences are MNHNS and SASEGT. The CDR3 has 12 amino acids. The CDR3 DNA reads TGTGCCAGCAGTGAACTCGGTCAGCCCCAGCATTTT. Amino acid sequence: CASSELGQPQHF.

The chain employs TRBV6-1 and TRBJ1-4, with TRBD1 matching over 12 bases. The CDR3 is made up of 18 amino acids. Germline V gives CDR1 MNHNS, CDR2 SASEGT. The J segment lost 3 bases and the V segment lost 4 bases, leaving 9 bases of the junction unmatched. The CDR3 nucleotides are TGTGCCAGCAGTGCAATCCCGGGACAGGGGGCATCTAATGAAAAACTGTTTTTT. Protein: CASSAIPGQGASNEKLFF.

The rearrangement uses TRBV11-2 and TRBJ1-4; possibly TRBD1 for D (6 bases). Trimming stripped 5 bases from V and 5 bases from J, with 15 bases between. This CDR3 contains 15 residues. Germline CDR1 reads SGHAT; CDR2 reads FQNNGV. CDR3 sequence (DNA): TGTGCCAGCAGCCAAAGGACAGACTGGAATGAAAAACTGTTTTTT. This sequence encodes CASSQRTDWNEKLFF.

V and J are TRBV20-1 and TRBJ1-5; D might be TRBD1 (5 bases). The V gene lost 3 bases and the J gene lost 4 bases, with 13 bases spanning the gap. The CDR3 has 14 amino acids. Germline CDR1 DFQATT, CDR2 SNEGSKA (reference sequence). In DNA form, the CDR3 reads TGCAGTGCTAGTAATCAGGGCCTTAATCAGCCCCAGCATTTT. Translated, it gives CSASNQGLNQPQHF.

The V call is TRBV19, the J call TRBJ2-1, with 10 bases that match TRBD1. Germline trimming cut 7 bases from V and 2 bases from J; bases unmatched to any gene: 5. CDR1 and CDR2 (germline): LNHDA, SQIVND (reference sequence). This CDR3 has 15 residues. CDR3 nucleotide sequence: TGTGCCAGTAAGTACGACAGGGGGCCCTACAATGAGCAGTTCTTC. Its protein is CASKYDRGPYNEQFF.

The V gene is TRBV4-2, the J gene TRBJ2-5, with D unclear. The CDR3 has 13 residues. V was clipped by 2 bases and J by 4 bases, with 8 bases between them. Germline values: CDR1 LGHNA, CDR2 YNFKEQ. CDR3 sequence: CASSQSRLETQYF. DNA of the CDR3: TGTGCCAGCAGCCAAAGTAGACTAGAGACCCAGTACTTC.

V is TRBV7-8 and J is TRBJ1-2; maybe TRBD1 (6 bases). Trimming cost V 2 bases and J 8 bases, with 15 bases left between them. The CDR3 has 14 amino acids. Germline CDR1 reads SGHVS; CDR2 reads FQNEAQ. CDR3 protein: CASSLRTELRGYTF. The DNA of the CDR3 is TGTGCCAGCAGCTTACGGACAGAGCTAAGAGGCTACACCTTC.

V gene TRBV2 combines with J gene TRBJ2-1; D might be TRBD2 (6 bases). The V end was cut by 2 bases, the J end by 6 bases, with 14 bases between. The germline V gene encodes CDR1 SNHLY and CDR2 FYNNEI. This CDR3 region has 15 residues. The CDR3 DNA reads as TGTGCCAGCAGTGAACGGGGACTCTCTCCCAATGAGCAGTTCTTC. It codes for CASSERGLSPNEQFF.

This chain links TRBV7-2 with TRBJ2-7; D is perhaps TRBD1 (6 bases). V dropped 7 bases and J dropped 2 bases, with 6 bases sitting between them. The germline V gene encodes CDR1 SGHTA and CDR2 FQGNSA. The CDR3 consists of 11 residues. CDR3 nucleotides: TGTGCCAGCACAGGGGCCTACGAGCAGTACTTC. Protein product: CASTGAYEQYF.

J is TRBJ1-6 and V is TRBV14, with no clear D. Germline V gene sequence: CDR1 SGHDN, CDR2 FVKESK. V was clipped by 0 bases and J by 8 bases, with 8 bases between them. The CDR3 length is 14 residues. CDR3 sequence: CASSQDQRYSPLHF. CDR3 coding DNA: TGTGCCAGCAGCCAAGACCAGCGGTATTCACCCCTCCACTTT.